The entry below describes one TCR beta chain. Its specificity is unknown. Profiled with immunoSEQ multiplex PCR; TCRdb holds only in-frame clones, not every one. This table has roughly 20,000 clones, approximately 84% appearing once. CDR1 SGHNT and CDR2 YYREEE come from the germline V gene (reference sequence). The J segment lost 1 base and the V segment lost 2 bases, leaving 11 bases of the junction unmatched. The length of the CDR3 is 19 residues. This record belongs to a study of T cells in localized non-small cell lung cancer. Study results and limitations: Compared with tumor, uninvolved adjacent lung displayed greater T cell clonality, ranking highest overall.

This rearrangement joins TRBV5-4 to TRBJ2-3; 12 bases are a match to TRBD2. This TCR was sampled from a man aged 35-75 years with stage I lung adenocarcinoma. The sample was peripheral blood, taken before any cancer treatment. In DNA, the CDR3 is TGTGCCAGCAGCTTTGGGCTAGCGGGAGGGCCGATGGGCACAGATACGCAGTATTTT. It codes for CASSFGLAGGPMGTDTQYF.